This passage covers 16 T cell receptor beta chains from one sample sequenced in a study of CD8 T cells in Susac syndrome. Reverse transcription of roughly 0.5 to 1 ug RNA was carried out with random hexamers. TCRdb itself ran the immunoSEQ multiplex PCR reads through MiXCR, one entry per CDR3 protein. The sample has approximately 150,000 distinct CDR3 sequences, approximately 94% seen once. The material sequenced was CD4+ T cells from PBMCs. The receptors derive from a human donor in good health.

This rearrangement joins TRBV7-3 to TRBJ2-3, with D hard to call. V gave up 2 bases and J gave up 2 bases, with 5 bases separating them. Looked up from germline, CDR1 is SGHTA and CDR2 is FQGTGA. The CDR3 has 13 amino acids. CDR3 DNA: TGTGCCAGCAGCTTAGAGGCCACAGATACGCAGTATTTT. As protein: CASSLEATDTQYF. Supplemented by reference TRBV7-3 and TRBJ2-3, the full variable domain reads GAGVSQTPSNKVTEKGKYVELRCDPISGHTALYWYRQSLGQGPEFLIYFQGTGAADDSGLPNDRFFAVRPEGSVSTLKIQRTERGDSAVYLCASSLEATDTQYFGPGTRLTVL.

The chain couples TRBV7-8 to TRBJ1-1; D uncertain. The germline V gene encodes CDR1 SGHVS and CDR2 FQNEAQ. Trimming cost V 3 bases and J 1 base, with 6 bases left between them. This CDR3 is 13 amino acids long. The CDR3 DNA reads as TGTGCCAGCAGCTTCAATGGGAACACTGAAGCTTTCTTT. Its protein is CASSFNGNTEAFF.

The chain recombines TRBV5-4 with TRBJ2-7, with 9 bases matching TRBD2. Germline CDR1 SGHNT, CDR2 YYREEE (reference sequence). The CDR3 runs 15 residues. V was pared by 0 bases and J by 5 bases, with 6 bases of the junction left unmatched. The CDR3 protein is CASSLALREGHEQYF. CDR3 bases: TGTGCCAGCAGCTTGGCCCTGCGGGAGGGCCACGAGCAGTACTTC.

The chain joins TRBV6-1 to TRBJ2-2; TRBD2 aligns across 7 bases. CDR3 length equals 14 residues. Looked up from germline, CDR1 is MNHNS and CDR2 is SASEGT. J gave up 3 bases and V 10 bases, and 8 bases lay outside the gene matches. The CDR3 nucleotides read TGTGCCACCGGACCGGGACTACACACCGGGGAGCTGTTTTTT. Protein sequence: CATGPGLHTGELFF.

This chain links TRBV4-1 with TRBJ2-3; 8 bases are shared with TRBD2. Germline-derived CDR1 and CDR2 are MGHRA and YSYEKL. The CDR3 covers 17 residues. V was clipped by 6 bases and J by 0 bases; unmatched bases: 11. The DNA of the CDR3 is TGCGCCAGCAGTCCCGAGGGCCAGCGGGGGAGCACAGATACGCAGTATTTT. It encodes CASSPEGQRGSTDTQYF.

This rearrangement joins TRBV30 to TRBJ1-1; D gene unclear. This CDR3 spans 12 amino acids. The V gene's germline CDR1 is GTSNPN and CDR2 SVGIG (reference sequence). V lost 2 bases to trimming and J lost 1 base, with 5 bases between them. CDR3 nucleotide sequence: TGTGCCTGGAGTCGGAAGAACACTGAAGCTTTCTTT. It translates to CAWSRKNTEAFF.

The chain uses TRBV6-6 and TRBJ2-7; 8 bases are shared with TRBD2. The ends lost 6 bases at V and 3 bases at J; junction bases unmatched: 7. The CDR3 is made up of 14 amino acids. CDR1 is MNHNY, CDR2 SVGAGI, per germline (reference sequence). DNA of the CDR3: TGTGCCAGCAGAAGACTAGCGCCTTACTACGAGCAGTACTTC. Translated: CASRRLAPYYEQYF.

The J gene is TRBJ2-5, the V gene TRBV4-1; 7 nucleotides align to TRBD2. This CDR3 is built from 16 residues. CDR1 and CDR2 (germline): MGHRA, YSYEKL. After removal of 4 bases from V and 4 bases from J, the junction contained 12 bases not matched to a gene. The DNA for the CDR3 is TGCGCCAGCAGCCCAAGAGAGGGAGGGCCTCGAGAGACCCAGTACTTC. This translates into CASSPREGGPRETQYF.

This rearrangement joins TRBV25-1 to TRBJ2-7; D is tentatively TRBD1 or TRBD2 (5 bases each). V was pared by 5 bases and J by 2 bases, with 13 bases between. The CDR3 totals 14 residues. Germline V gene data show CDR1 as MGHDK and CDR2 as SYGVNS. The CDR3 sequence is CASSRGGSTYEQYF. The CDR3 nucleotides are TGTGCCAGCAGTCGGGGCGGGTCCACCTACGAGCAGTACTTC.

This clonotype was detected a few times. V is TRBV27 and J is TRBJ2-7, with TRBD2 matching 8 bases. Germline V gives CDR1 MNHEY, CDR2 SMNVEV (reference sequence). V gave up 4 bases and J gave up 2 bases; unmatched junction bases: 1. The CDR3 is 13 amino acids. The CDR3 sequence: CASSYSGTYEQYF. The CDR3 nucleotides are TGTGCCAGCAGTTATAGCGGGACCTACGAGCAGTACTTC.

This clonotype was observed once. This sequence joins TRBV20-1 and TRBJ2-1; D might be TRBD2 (5 bases). Trimming stripped 6 bases from V and 9 bases from J, with 15 bases between. The CDR3 loop spans 12 amino acids. Looked up from germline, CDR1 is DFQATT and CDR2 is SNEGSKA (reference sequence). CDR3 DNA sequence: TGCAGTGCGTGTCTAGCTGCAAGTGAGCAGTTCTTC. Translation gives CSACLAASEQFF.

This chain links TRBV6-6 with TRBJ2-2; no reliable D call. The CDR3 spans 10 residues. CDR1 MNHNY and CDR2 SVGAGI come from the germline V gene (reference sequence). Trimming stripped 7 bases from V and 7 bases from J, with 4 bases between. This CDR3 reads CASKGGELFF. CDR3 nucleotide sequence: TGTGCCAGCAAGGGCGGGGAGCTGTTTTTT.

The CDR3 spells CSARGGLAGPSGANVLTF. The CDR3 DNA reads TGCAGTGCTAGAGGGGGACTAGCGGGGCCCTCTGGGGCCAACGTCCTGACTTTC. The chain joins TRBV20-1 to TRBJ2-6, with 13 bases lining up with TRBD2. This CDR3 region has 18 residues. Germline V lookup: CDR1 DFQATT, CDR2 SNEGSKA (reference sequence). J was trimmed by 0 bases and V by 1 base; bases with no gene match: 3.

The gene calls are TRBV6-6 and TRBJ2-7; 10 positions match TRBD2. The J segment lost 6 bases and the V segment lost 6 bases, leaving 5 bases of the junction unmatched. The CDR3 has 13 amino acids. Germline CDR1 MNHNY, CDR2 SVGAGI (reference sequence). The CDR3 DNA is TGTGCCAGCAGAAAGCGGGAGGGCGGCGAGCAGTACTTC. It encodes CASRKREGGEQYF.

The gene calls are TRBV12-3 or TRBV12-4 and TRBJ2-7; the match to TRBD2 covers 7 bases. CDR3 length: 12 amino acids. The trim removed 11 bases at V and 4 bases at J, leaving 8 bases unmatched. DNA of the CDR3: TGTGCCCCCGGGCTGGGAGGGTACGAGCAGTACTTC. Translation: CAPGLGGYEQYF.

The V and J genes are TRBV3-1 and TRBJ1-1; 8 bases line up with TRBD1. The CDR3 contains 16 residues. V gave up 4 bases and J gave up 1 base; unmatched junction bases: 8. In germline, CDR1 is LGHDT, CDR2 YNNKEL (reference sequence). The CDR3 DNA sequence: TGTGCCAGCAGCCGCTCGACAGGGGTGGAGAACACTGAAGCTTTCTTT. This sequence encodes CASSRSTGVENTEAFF.